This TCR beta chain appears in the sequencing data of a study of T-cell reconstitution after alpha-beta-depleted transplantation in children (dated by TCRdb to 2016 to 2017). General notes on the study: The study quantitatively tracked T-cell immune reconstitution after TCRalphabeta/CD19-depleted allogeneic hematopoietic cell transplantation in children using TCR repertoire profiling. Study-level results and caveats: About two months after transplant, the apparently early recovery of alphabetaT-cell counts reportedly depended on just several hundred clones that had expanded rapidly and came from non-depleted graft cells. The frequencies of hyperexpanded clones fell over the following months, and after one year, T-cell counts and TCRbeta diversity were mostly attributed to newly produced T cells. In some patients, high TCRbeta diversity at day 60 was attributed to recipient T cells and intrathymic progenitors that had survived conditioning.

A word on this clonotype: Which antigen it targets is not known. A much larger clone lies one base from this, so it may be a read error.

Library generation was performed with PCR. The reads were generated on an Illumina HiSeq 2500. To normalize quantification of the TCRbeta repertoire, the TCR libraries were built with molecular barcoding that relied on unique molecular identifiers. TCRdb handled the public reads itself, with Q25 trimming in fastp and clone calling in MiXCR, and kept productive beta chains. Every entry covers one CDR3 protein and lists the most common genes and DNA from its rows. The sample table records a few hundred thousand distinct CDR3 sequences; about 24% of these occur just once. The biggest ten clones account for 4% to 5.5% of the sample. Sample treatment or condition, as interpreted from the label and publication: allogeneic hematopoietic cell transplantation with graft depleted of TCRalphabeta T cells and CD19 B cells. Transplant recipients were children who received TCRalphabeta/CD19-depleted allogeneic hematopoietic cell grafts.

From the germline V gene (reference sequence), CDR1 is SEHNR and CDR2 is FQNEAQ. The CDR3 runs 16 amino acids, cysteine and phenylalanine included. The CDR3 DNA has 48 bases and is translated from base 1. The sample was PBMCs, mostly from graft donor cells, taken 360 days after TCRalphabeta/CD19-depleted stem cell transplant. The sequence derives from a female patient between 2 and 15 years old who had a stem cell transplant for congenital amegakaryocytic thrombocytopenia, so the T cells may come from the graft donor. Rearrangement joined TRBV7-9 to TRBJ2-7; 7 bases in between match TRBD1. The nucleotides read TGTGCCAGCAGCTCAACCCGGACAGGTAGATCCTACGAGCAGCACTTC. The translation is CASSSTRTGRSYEQHF.